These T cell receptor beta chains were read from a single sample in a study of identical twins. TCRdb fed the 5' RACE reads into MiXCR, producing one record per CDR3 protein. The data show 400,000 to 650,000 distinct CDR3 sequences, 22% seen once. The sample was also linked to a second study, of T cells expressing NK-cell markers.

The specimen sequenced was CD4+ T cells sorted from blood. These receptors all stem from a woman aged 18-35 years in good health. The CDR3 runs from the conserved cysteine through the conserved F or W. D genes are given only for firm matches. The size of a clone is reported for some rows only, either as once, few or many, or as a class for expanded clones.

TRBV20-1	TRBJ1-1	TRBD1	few	TGCAGTGTCCACCGGGACAGGGGAGCTGAAGCTTTCTTT	CSVHRDRGAEAFF
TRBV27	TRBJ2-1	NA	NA	TGTGCCAGCAAAAAGACAGCGAGCTCCTACAATGAGCAGTTCTTC	CASKKTASSYNEQFF
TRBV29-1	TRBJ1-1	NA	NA	TGCAGCGTAGACTCTAGGGCTATCGAGAACACTGAAGCTTTCTTT	CSVDSRAIENTEAFF
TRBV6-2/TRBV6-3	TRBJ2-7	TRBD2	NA	TGTGCCAGCGGTCAACCCGGGACTAGCCCTCTAGAGCAGTACTTC	CASGQPGTSPLEQYF
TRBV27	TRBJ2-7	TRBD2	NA	TGTGCCAGCAGTGACTCGACTAGCGGAGCCCGCGAGCAGTACTTC	CASSDSTSGAREQYF
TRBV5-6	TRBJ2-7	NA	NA	TGTGCCAGCAGTATAGGGGGGGTAGGGGGGAACTCCTACGAGCAGTACTTC	CASSIGGVGGNSYEQYF
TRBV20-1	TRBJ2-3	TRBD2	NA	TGCAGTGCTAGTCTGGCGGGGGGGCTCGGAGATACGCAGTATTTT	CSASLAGGLGDTQYF
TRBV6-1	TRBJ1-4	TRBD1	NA	TGTGCCAGTAACAGGGGGCAGAGTAATGAAAAACTGTTTTTT	CASNRGQSNEKLFF
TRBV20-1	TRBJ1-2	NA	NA	TGCAGTGCTCCCTACAGGGAGGGCTACACCTTC	CSAPYREGYTF
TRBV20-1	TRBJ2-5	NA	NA	TGCAGTGGGAGACTCCAAGAGACCCAGTACTTC	CSGRLQETQYF
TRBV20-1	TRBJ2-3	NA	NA	TGCAGTGCTAGAGATCACGGGAGCACAGATACGCAGTATTTT	CSARDHGSTDTQYF
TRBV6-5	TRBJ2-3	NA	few	TGTGCCAGCAGTTATGATTGGAGCACAGATACGCAGTATTTT	CASSYDWSTDTQYF
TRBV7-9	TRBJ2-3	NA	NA	TGTGCCAGCAGCATACGAGGACAGAGCACAGATACGCAGTATTTT	CASSIRGQSTDTQYF
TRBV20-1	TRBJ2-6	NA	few	TGCAGTGCCTCCGTATTTGCTAGAACTGGGGCCAACGTCCTGACTTTC	CSASVFARTGANVLTF
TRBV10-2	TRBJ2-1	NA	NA	TGCGCCAGCAGTGAGTCGATGTATCTCGAGGAGTTCTTC	CASSESMYLEEFF
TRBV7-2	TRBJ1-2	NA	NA	TGTGCCAGCAGCCGAGGGGCTCTGGACAGAACCTATGGCTACACCTTC	CASSRGALDRTYGYTF
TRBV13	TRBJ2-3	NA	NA	TGTGCCAGCAGCCCCCCAGAGCGTAGCACAGATACGCAGTATTTT	CASSPPERSTDTQYF
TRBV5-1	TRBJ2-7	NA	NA	TGCGCCAGCAGCTTGCAGGACGGAGCCTACGAGCAGTACTTC	CASSLQDGAYEQYF
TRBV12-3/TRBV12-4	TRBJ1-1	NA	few	TGTGCCAGCAGTTCTTATCATGGGAAGGTCTTT	CASSSYHGKVF
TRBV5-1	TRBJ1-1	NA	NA	TGCGCCAGCAGCTGGGACGGGACGAACACTGAAGCTTTCTTT	CASSWDGTNTEAFF
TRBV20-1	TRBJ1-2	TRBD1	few	TGCAGTGCTAGAGACCGGACAGGGACGTATGAGGATGGCTACACCTTC	CSARDRTGTYEDGYTF
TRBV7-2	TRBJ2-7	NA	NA	TGTGCCAGCAGCGGAGAGACAGGAAACGAGCAGTACTTC	CASSGETGNEQYF
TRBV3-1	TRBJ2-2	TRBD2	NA	TGTGCCAGCAGCCAACCTAGACTAGCGGGAGACACGGGGGAGCTGTTTTTT	CASSQPRLAGDTGELFF
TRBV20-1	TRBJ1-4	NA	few	TGCAGTGCTAGGGACGGTGCTAATGAAAAACTGTTTTTT	CSARDGANEKLFF
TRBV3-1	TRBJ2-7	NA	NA	TGTGCCAGCAGCCAAGGATGGGGGAGCGACGAGCAGTACTTC	CASSQGWGSDEQYF
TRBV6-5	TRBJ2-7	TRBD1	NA	TGTGCCAGCAGTTACGGTGATTCGGGACAGGCAACCAACTCCTACGAGCAGTACTTC	CASSYGDSGQATNSYEQYF
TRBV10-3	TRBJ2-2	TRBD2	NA	TGTGCCATCAGCGGGACTAGCGCCGGGGAGCTGTTTTTT	CAISGTSAGELFF
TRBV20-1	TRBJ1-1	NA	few	TGCAGTGCCCAGACCGGGATGAACACTGAAGCTTTCTTT	CSAQTGMNTEAFF
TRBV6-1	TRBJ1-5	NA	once	TGTGCCAGCAGAGAGGGGGGGTCCAATCAGCCCCAGCATTTT	CASREGGSNQPQHF
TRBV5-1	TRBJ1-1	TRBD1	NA	TGCGCCAGCAGCAAAGGGACAGGGAACCAGAACACTGAAGCTTTCTTT	CASSKGTGNQNTEAFF
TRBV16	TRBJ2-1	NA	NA	TGTGCCAGCAGCCAATCGGGGGTATTCAATGAGCAGTTCTTC	CASSQSGVFNEQFF
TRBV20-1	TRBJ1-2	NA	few	TGCAGTTCCCCCGAGGCCGGAGGCTACACCTTC	CSSPEAGGYTF
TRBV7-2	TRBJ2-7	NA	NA	TGTGCCAGTGGAAGTGAAGGGAGGTACGAGCAGTACTTC	CASGSEGRYEQYF
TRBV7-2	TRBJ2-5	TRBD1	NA	TGTGCCAGCAGCTTAGTTGGGACAGCCCAAGAGACCCAGTACTTC	CASSLVGTAQETQYF
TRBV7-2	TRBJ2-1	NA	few	TGTGCCAGCAGCAAATTAGCCGGTGAGCAGTTCTTC	CASSKLAGEQFF
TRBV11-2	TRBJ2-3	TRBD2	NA	TGTGCCAGCAGCTCGCGGGAGCCGAGCACAGATACGCAGTATTTT	CASSSREPSTDTQYF
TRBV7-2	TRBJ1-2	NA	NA	TGTGCCAGCAGCCGAGAGGGGTCGGACTATGGCTACACCTTC	CASSREGSDYGYTF
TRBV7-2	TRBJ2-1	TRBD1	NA	TGTGCCAGCAGCTTAGAGGTCTGGGACAGGGCAATAAAGTTCTTC	CASSLEVWDRAIKFF
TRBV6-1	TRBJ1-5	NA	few	TGTGCCAGCAGTAAACAGGGATTTGGAGGGTATAGCAATCAGCCCCAGCATTTT	CASSKQGFGGYSNQPQHF
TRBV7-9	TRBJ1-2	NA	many	TGTGCCAGCAGCTGGCAGGGCGACTATGGCTACACCTTC	CASSWQGDYGYTF
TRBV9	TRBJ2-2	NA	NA	TGTGCCAGCAGCGTAGGGCCAACCGGGGAGCTGTTTTTT	CASSVGPTGELFF
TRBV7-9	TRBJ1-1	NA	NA	TGTGCCAGCCACAACACGGGGGGACACACTGAAGCTTTCTTT	CASHNTGGHTEAFF
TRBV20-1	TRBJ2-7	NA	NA	TGCAGTGCCAAGTCGGCACTCGGGACCTACGAGCAGTACTTC	CSAKSALGTYEQYF
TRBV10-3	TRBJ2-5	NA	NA	TGTGCCATCGGGCCGGATAACCGAGAGACCCAGTACTTC	CAIGPDNRETQYF
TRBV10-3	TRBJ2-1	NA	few	TGTGCCATCAGTGATCGTGGGGGCCCGGACGGCCAGCAGTTCTTC	CAISDRGGPDGQQFF